The entry below describes one T cell receptor beta chain. Method: immunoSEQ multiplex PCR; TCRdb's copy keeps in-frame clones and lacks some. The profile shows under 200,000 clones, roughly 83% of them singletons. The data were obtained in a study of blood T cell repertoires in COVID-19. In the study overall: T cells, B-cell-depleted T cells, or PBMCs supplied cDNA or gDNA.

Patients in Seattle were enrolled during active infection, then followed longitudinally. V was clipped by 6 bases and J by 0 bases, with 12 bases between them. Germline V CDR1 and CDR2: SGHTA, FQGTGA. This CDR3 comprises 15 residues. The TCR was taken from a woman aged 40 to 50 with COVID-19, enrolled during active disease. The specimen sequenced was peripheral blood. The chain carries TRBV7-3 and TRBJ1-3; no firm D call. DNA for the CDR3: TGTGCCAGCAGTACAGATTCTACCTCTGGAAACACCATATATTTT. It translates to CASSTDSTSGNTIYF.